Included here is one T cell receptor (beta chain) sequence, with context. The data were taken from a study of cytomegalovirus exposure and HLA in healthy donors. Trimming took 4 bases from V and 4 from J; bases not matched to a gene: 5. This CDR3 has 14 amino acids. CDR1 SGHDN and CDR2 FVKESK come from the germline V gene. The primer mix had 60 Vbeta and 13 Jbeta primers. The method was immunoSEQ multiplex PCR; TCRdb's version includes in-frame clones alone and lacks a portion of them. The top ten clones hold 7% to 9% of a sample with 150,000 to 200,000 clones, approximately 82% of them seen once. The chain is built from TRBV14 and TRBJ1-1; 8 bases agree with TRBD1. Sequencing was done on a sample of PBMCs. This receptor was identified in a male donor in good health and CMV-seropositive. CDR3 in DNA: TGTGCCAGCAGCCTTTTGGGGACAGGCACTGAAGCTTTCTTT. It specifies CASSLLGTGTEAFF.